A single sample is the source of the 7 T cell receptor beta chains below, sequenced in a study of T cell repertoires in cytomegalovirus infection. In TCRdb, the reads were re-called with MiXCR into one record per CDR3 protein. The repertoire holds roughly 320,000 distinct CDR3 sequences, with 8% to 9.5% as singletons. Sample: PBMCs. The receptors here all came from a human donor in good health (CMV status not recorded). Some clones in this sample may be carry-over from other donors' samples.

This sequence joins TRBV7-9 and TRBJ1-2; 7 nucleotides line up with TRBD1. The V gene's germline CDR1 is SEHNR and CDR2 FQNEAQ (reference sequence). With V trimmed by 5 bases and J by 5 bases, 8 bases remained unmatched. The CDR3 has 14 amino acids. The CDR3 reads CASSLSGTEYGYTF. In nucleotides, the CDR3 is TGTGCCAGCAGCCTATCCGGGACAGAATATGGCTACACCTTC.

This clonotype has more than one count but fewer than ten. The gene calls are TRBV6-2 or TRBV6-3 and TRBJ1-5, with 10 bases that match TRBD1. Germline loops: CDR1 MNHEY, CDR2 SVGEGT. The junction had 2 bases not matched to a gene; V was cut back by 2 bases and J by 4 bases. The CDR3 contains 15 residues. The CDR3, as DNA: TGTGCCAGCAGTTACGGGACAGGGGTGAATCAGCCCCAGCATTTT. As protein: CASSYGTGVNQPQHF.

This clonotype has only a few counts. This chain joins TRBV20-1 and TRBJ1-2; 7 positions match TRBD1. CDR1 and CDR2 (germline): DFQATT, SNEGSKA (reference sequence). The CDR3 spans 14 residues. Germline trimming cut 5 bases from V and 0 bases from J; bases unmatched to any gene: 6. The CDR3 region has the DNA TGCAGTGCTCCGGACAGGACATCTAACTATGGCTACACCTTC. Its translation: CSAPDRTSNYGYTF.

This clonotype was found a few times. This sequence joins TRBV7-2 and TRBJ1-3; TRBD1 aligns across 11 bases. Germline V gene data show CDR1 as SGHTA and CDR2 as FQGNSA. The CDR3 length is 15 residues. V shed 5 bases and J 4 bases; nucleotides not matched to a gene: 4. The CDR3, as DNA: TGTGCCAGCAGCGTGGACAGGGGGCCCGGAAACACCATATATTTT. Its translation is CASSVDRGPGNTIYF.

The table lists this clonotype with many counts. This rearrangement joins TRBV12-3 or TRBV12-4 to TRBJ1-6; possible D gene TRBD1, 5 bases. The CDR3 has 13 amino acids. V was clipped by 5 bases and J by 13 bases, with 15 bases between them. The CDR3 DNA sequence: TGTGCCAGCAGTCCCGGGGCAGCTGGTCCCCTCCACTTT. Translation gives CASSPGAAGPLHF.

The chain combines TRBV7-9 with TRBJ2-7; D is possibly TRBD1 (6 bases). Between the trimmed V and J ends, which lost 4 bases and 6 bases, there was a span of 16 bases. This CDR3 is 14 amino acids long. CDR1 and CDR2 from the germline V gene are SEHNR and FQNEAQ (reference sequence). The chain's CDR3 is CASSSNVQGSEQYF. CDR3 DNA: TGTGCCAGCAGCTCTAATGTACAGGGTAGCGAGCAGTACTTC.

This rearrangement joins TRBV12-3 or TRBV12-4 to TRBJ1-3; D is undetermined. V shed 7 bases and J shed 3 bases, with 16 bases lying between them. This CDR3 has 15 residues. The CDR3 DNA reads as TGTGCCAGCAAGGGAGCCTTGGTTGATGGAAACACCATATATTTT. It yields the protein CASKGALVDGNTIYF.